Each of the 27 T cell receptor beta chains below was sequenced from the same sample in a study of cytomegalovirus exposure and HLA in healthy donors. The PCR used 60 Vbeta and 13 Jbeta primers. The table came from immunoSEQ multiplex PCR; TCRdb's copy has only in-frame clones and leaves some out. The sample lists around 110,000 clones; around 77% were seen once. Sequenced input: PBMCs. The receptors were gathered from a man in his late teens or twenties in good health and CMV-seronegative.

The chain carries TRBV19 and TRBJ2-1; 8 nucleotides match TRBD2. The CDR3 is 14 residues long. The junction had 2 bases not matched to a gene; V was cut back by 4 bases and J by 3 bases. CDR1 is LNHDA and CDR2 is SQIVND in the germline V gene (reference sequence). CDR3 sequence: CASSSGGYYNEQFF. The CDR3 nucleotides read TGTGCCAGTAGTAGCGGGGGGTACTACAATGAGCAGTTCTTC.

V usage is TRBV2 and J usage is TRBJ2-2, with 8 bases lining up with TRBD1. This CDR3 region has 15 residues. In germline, CDR1 is SNHLY, CDR2 FYNNEI. J gave up 3 bases and V 6 bases, and 6 bases lay outside the gene matches. The CDR3 is CASSPLDRDTGELFF. The CDR3 DNA reads as TGTGCCAGCAGCCCCCTGGACAGGGACACCGGGGAGCTGTTTTTT.

The chain couples TRBV10-3 to TRBJ1-4; D is perhaps TRBD1 (5 bases). CDR1 ENHRY and CDR2 SYGVKD come from the germline V gene. This CDR3 spans 13 amino acids. Trimming shortened V by 10 bases and J by 1 base, and 10 bases separated the two germline ends. CDR3 region: CATAGGTNEKLFF. The CDR3 DNA reads as TGTGCCACCGCGGGGGGAACTAATGAAAAACTGTTTTTT.

This chain links TRBV7-8 with TRBJ2-1; D possibly corresponds to TRBD2 (6 bases). Germline CDR1 reads SGHVS; CDR2 reads FQNEAQ. The V end lost 6 bases, the J end lost 4 bases, and 10 bases lay between the germline ends. CDR3 length: 13 residues. The CDR3 loop reads CASRAGSYNEQFF. The CDR3 DNA reads as TGTGCCAGCAGGGCCGGGAGTTACAATGAGCAGTTCTTC.

The chain carries TRBV19 and TRBJ2-7; D unresolved. CDR1 and CDR2 (germline): LNHDA, SQIVND (reference sequence). V was pared by 5 bases and J by 6 bases, with 11 bases between. The CDR3 totals 12 residues. The CDR3 bases are TGTGCCAGTAGTCGTCTAGACGGCGAGCAGTACTTC. Its protein is CASSRLDGEQYF.

This clone was seen just once. The J gene is TRBJ2-3, the V gene TRBV10-2; 9 bases align to TRBD2. There are 13 residues in the CDR3. J gave up 0 bases and V 9 bases, and 1 base lay outside the gene matches. Per the germline V gene, CDR1 is WSHSY and CDR2 is SAAADI. For the CDR3, the DNA is TGCGCCAGTACTAGCGGGAGCACAGATACGCAGTATTTT. It is translated as CASTSGSTDTQYF.

This chain uses TRBV7-9 with TRBJ2-5, with 10 bases identical to TRBD1. The CDR3 contains 15 residues. V lost 5 bases and J lost 8; bases outside the gene matches: 11. The V gene's germline CDR1 is SEHNR and CDR2 FQNEAQ (reference sequence). This CDR3 is CASSSWTGGRATQYF. CDR3 nucleotides: TGTGCCAGCAGCAGCTGGACAGGGGGACGAGCAACCCAGTACTTC.

In its sample, this clone was seen once. The chain employs TRBV4-2 and TRBJ2-1; 10 positions agree with TRBD2. Germline CDR1 is LGHNA and CDR2 is YNFKEQ. The CDR3 extends over 16 amino acids. J lost 7 bases, V lost 3 bases, and 9 bases had no gene match. The CDR3 bases are TGTGCCAGCAGCCAGCCAGCTAGCGGGGGACCTAATGAGCAGTTCTTC. Amino acid sequence: CASSQPASGGPNEQFF.

The rearrangement joins TRBV27 to TRBJ1-2, with D tentatively TRBD1 (6 bases). Deletions cut 6 bases from V and 6 bases from J, with 14 bases between. Germline V gene lookup returns CDR1 MNHEY and CDR2 SMNVEV (reference sequence). This CDR3 region has 13 residues. The CDR3 sequence: CASSYTGRDGYTF. In nucleotides, the CDR3 is TGTGCCAGCAGCTACACAGGGAGAGATGGCTACACCTTC.

The rearrangement links TRBV19 to TRBJ1-5; tentative D call: TRBD1 (5 bases). Looked up from germline, CDR1 is LNHDA and CDR2 is SQIVND (reference sequence). The CDR3 runs 14 residues. Trimming left V 4 bases short and J 7 bases short, with 14 bases between. The DNA of the CDR3 is TGTGCCAGTAGTAACGGGCAGGGTTGGCAGCCCCAGCATTTT. As protein: CASSNGQGWQPQHF.

The V and J genes are TRBV14 and TRBJ2-5; D is unclear. V lost 0 bases and J lost 14, with 16 bases in between. CDR1 and CDR2 (germline): SGHDN, FVKESK. This CDR3 is built from 13 residues. The DNA of the CDR3 is TGTGCCAGCAGCCAAGACCAGACACGAGTTCCTTACTTC. This sequence encodes CASSQDQTRVPYF. The full variable domain, with the rest looked up from reference TRBV14 and TRBJ2-5, is EAGVTQFPSHSVIEKGQTVTLRCDPISGHDNLYWYRRVMGKEIKFLLHFVKESKQDESGMPNNRFLAERTGGTYSTLKVQPAELEDSGVYFCASSQDQTRVPYFGPGTRLLVL.

This clone was counted a single time. This CDR3 reads CASSLEQGAGTDTQYF. The CDR3 nucleotides are TGCGCCAGCAGCTTGGAACAGGGGGCAGGTACAGATACGCAGTATTTT. The chain employs TRBV5-1 and TRBJ2-3; TRBD1 matches 9 bases. This CDR3 has 16 residues. The ends lost 0 bases at V and 3 bases at J; junction bases unmatched: 5. The germline V gene has CDR1 SGHRS and CDR2 YFSETQ.

A word on this clone: A far larger clone is only one base removed, so a read error is likely. Other DNA sequences from this sample encode an identical CDR3 as well. V is TRBV6-5 and J is TRBJ2-2; 12 bases are a match to TRBD1. The CDR3 spans 16 residues. The germline CDR1 and CDR2 sequences are MNHEY and SVGAGI. CDR3 bases: TGTGCCAGCAGTTACTTACCGGGACAGGGGGCCGGGGAGCTGTTCTTT. Translation: CASSYLPGQGAGELFF.

This clone was observed a single time. V gene TRBV6-1 combines with J gene TRBJ2-7; 11 bases are a match to TRBD1. This CDR3 region has 14 residues. J was trimmed by 3 bases and V by 7 bases; bases with no gene match: 5. Germline V gene sequence: CDR1 MNHNS, CDR2 SASEGT. CDR3 protein: CASTRDRGIYEQYF. For the CDR3, the DNA is TGTGCCAGCACCCGGGACAGGGGGATCTACGAGCAGTACTTC.

This clone was seen just once. The chain recombines TRBV5-1 with TRBJ2-2, with 7 nucleotides matching TRBD2. In germline, CDR1 is SGHRS, CDR2 YFSETQ. V trimming: 5 bases; J trimming: 4 bases; junction bases outside the gene matches: 11. This CDR3 comprises 16 residues. The CDR3 loop reads CASRRVGLEGTGELFF. The CDR3 DNA sequence: TGCGCCAGCAGGAGAGTAGGACTAGAAGGCACCGGGGAGCTGTTTTTT.

This chain uses TRBV5-6 with TRBJ1-2, with no clear D. CDR1 is SGHDT, CDR2 YYEEEE, per germline. This CDR3 comprises 14 residues. The V end was cut by 1 base, the J end by 7 bases, with 14 bases between. The CDR3 region has the DNA TGTGCCAGCAGCTTGACGGCGGGGAGAGGTGGCTACACCTTC. It specifies CASSLTAGRGGYTF.

The chain combines TRBV4-2 with TRBJ2-3; D uncertain. The CDR3 sequence is 14 residues long. Germline CDR1 LGHNA, CDR2 YNFKEQ. Trimming cost V 1 base and J 4 bases, with 9 bases left between them. For the CDR3, the DNA is TGTGCCAGCAGCCAAGCGCCGGGTGCAGATACGCAGTATTTT. Translated, it gives CASSQAPGADTQYF.

The sample holds one count of this clone. This chain joins TRBV9 and TRBJ1-2; 7 bases match TRBD1. CDR1 SGDLS and CDR2 YYNGEE come from the germline V gene. Unmatched junction bases numbered 11, after V lost 4 bases and J lost 5 bases. The CDR3 runs 15 residues. For the CDR3, the DNA is TGTGCCAGCAGCCCCAGAAGTCAGGGGGGTTATGGCTACACCTTC. Encoded protein: CASSPRSQGGYGYTF. Full variable domain (outside the CDR3, taken from reference TRBV9 and TRBJ1-2): DSGVTQTPKHLITATGQRVTLRCSPRSGDLSVYWYQQSLDQGLQFLIQYYNGEERAKGNILERFSAQQFPDLHSELNLSSLELGDSALYFCASSPRSQGGYGYTFGSGTRLTVV.

V is TRBV5-4 and J is TRBJ1-5; TRBD1 is a possible D gene (5 bases). Between the trimmed V and J ends, which lost 4 bases and 5 bases, there was a span of 19 bases. CDR3 length equals 16 residues. The germline V gene encodes CDR1 SGHNT and CDR2 YYREEE (reference sequence). CDR3 DNA sequence: TGTGCCAGCAGCCAAGAGAGTGGGGAAGGGGATCAGCCCCAGCATTTT. This sequence encodes CASSQESGEGDQPQHF.

The chain has TRBV9 and TRBJ2-3; D remains unclear. This CDR3 has 15 amino acids. V gave up 0 bases and J gave up 2 bases, with 10 bases separating them. In germline, CDR1 is SGDLS, CDR2 YYNGEE. The CDR3 loop is CASSVGSGLTDTQYF. The CDR3 DNA reads TGTGCCAGCAGCGTAGGTTCCGGTCTCACAGATACGCAGTATTTT.

The J gene is TRBJ2-7, the V gene TRBV2; 7 nucleotides align to TRBD2. The length of the CDR3 is 12 residues. Looked up from germline, CDR1 is SNHLY and CDR2 is FYNNEI. The ends lost 7 bases at V and 5 bases at J; junction bases unmatched: 5. The CDR3 region has the DNA TGTGCCAGCACTCGGGGGGAGGACGAGCAGTACTTC. It specifies CASTRGEDEQYF.

The gene calls are TRBV9 and TRBJ1-2; D gene ambiguous. V lost 0 bases and J 4 bases, leaving 13 bases between the germline ends. The germline CDR1 and CDR2 sequences are SGDLS and YYNGEE. There are 15 residues in the CDR3. The CDR3 spells CASSVDARNPYGYTF. In DNA, the CDR3 is TGTGCCAGCAGCGTAGACGCTAGGAACCCCTATGGCTACACCTTC.

The chain combines TRBV6-6 with TRBJ2-7; 12 bases map to TRBD1. The germline V gene has CDR1 MNHNY and CDR2 SVGAGI (reference sequence). V gave up 6 bases and J gave up 6 bases; unmatched junction bases: 3. This CDR3 comprises 13 residues. CDR3 amino acids: CASRGQGAGEQYF. DNA for the CDR3: TGTGCCAGCAGGGGACAGGGGGCAGGCGAGCAGTACTTC.

The chain carries TRBV19 and TRBJ2-7, with D perhaps TRBD1 (6 bases). This CDR3 spans 12 amino acids. V lost 8 bases, J lost 3 bases, and 11 bases lay in between. Germline CDR1 is LNHDA and CDR2 is SQIVND (reference sequence). The CDR3 protein is CASVGAHYEQYF. CDR3 DNA sequence: TGTGCCAGTGTGGGGGCCCACTACGAGCAGTACTTC.

The chain couples TRBV7-2 to TRBJ1-2, with TRBD1 as a possible D gene (6 bases). Trimming cost V 0 bases and J 2 bases, with 19 bases left between them. Per the germline V gene, CDR1 is SGHTA and CDR2 is FQGNSA. The CDR3 is 18 residues long. The DNA of the CDR3 is TGTGCCAGCAGCTTAGCAGGGGGTCGTAGGGGGACAAACTATGGCTACACCTTC. It encodes CASSLAGGRRGTNYGYTF.

This chain uses TRBV7-4 with TRBJ1-1, with D possibly matching TRBD1 (6 bases). The CDR3 is made up of 16 amino acids. The V end was cut by 5 bases, the J end by 0 bases, with 16 bases between. CDR1 and CDR2 from the germline V gene are SGHVT and SQSDAQ. CDR3 protein: CASSPHRVRMNTEAFF. CDR3 coding DNA: TGTGCCAGCAGCCCCCACAGGGTCAGGATGAACACTGAAGCTTTCTTT.

The V and J genes are TRBV6-6 and TRBJ1-4; TRBD1 matches at 7 bases. Germline V gene data show CDR1 as MNHNY and CDR2 as SVGAGI (reference sequence). Germline trimming cut 5 bases from V and 5 bases from J; bases unmatched to any gene: 8. The CDR3 is 15 amino acids. The CDR3 region is CASSPWDRKNEKLFF. CDR3 DNA sequence: TGTGCCAGCAGTCCCTGGGACAGAAAAAATGAAAAACTGTTTTTT.